A single sample gave rise to the 20 T cell receptor beta chains below, sequenced in a study of Ad26.COV2.S vaccination and SARS-CoV-2 variants. Treatment in this sample: roughly 18 received Ad26.COV2.S at low or high dose, single or two shots; about 5 received placebo; per-sample allocation not given. Day 63 after the first vaccine or placebo injection was the time point for sampling. The repertoire was sequenced with immunoSEQ multiplex PCR; TCRdb's copy has only in-frame clones and lacks some. The data hold more than 400,000 clones, with approximately 90% observed a single time. Material: peripheral blood, obtained in a trial of Ad26.COV2.S vaccine versus placebo. The receptors were gathered from a person aged 18-60 years who received the Ad26.COV2.S COVID-19 vaccine or a placebo.

A single count supports this clone. This rearrangement joins TRBV7-2 to TRBJ1-5; D gene uncertain. The V end lost 2 bases, the J end lost 7 bases, and 12 bases lay between the germline ends. The germline CDR1 and CDR2 sequences are SGHTA and FQGNSA. The CDR3 sequence is 14 residues long. The CDR3 is CASSLTPFEQPQHF. The DNA of the CDR3 is TGTGCCAGCAGCTTAACCCCTTTCGAACAGCCCCAGCATTTT.

V and J are TRBV19 and TRBJ1-2, with D possibly TRBD1 on 6 matching bases. Germline CDR1 is LNHDA and CDR2 is SQIVND (reference sequence). The CDR3 is 16 residues long. The V end was cut by 3 bases, the J end by 7 bases, with 21 bases between. CDR3 loop: CASSMTAGGLRAGYTF. The CDR3 nucleotides are TGTGCCAGTAGTATGACCGCTGGGGGGCTGAGGGCTGGCTACACCTTC.

The genes are TRBV30 and TRBJ2-3, with 8 bases identical to TRBD2. V trimming: 3 bases; J trimming: 0 bases; junction bases outside the gene matches: 2. In germline, CDR1 is GTSNPN, CDR2 SVGIG (reference sequence). The CDR3 loop spans 14 amino acids. DNA of the CDR3: TGTGCCTGGAGAAAGCGGGGGAGCACAGATACGCAGTATTTT. It specifies CAWRKRGSTDTQYF.

The J gene is TRBJ2-2, the V gene TRBV29-1, with D possibly matching TRBD1 (5 bases). CDR3 length equals 15 residues. The germline V and J ends were trimmed by 0 bases and 1 base, with 9 bases remaining between them. CDR1 is SQVTM, CDR2 ANQGSEA, per germline. CDR3: CSVEEEDRNTGELFF. The CDR3 DNA is TGCAGCGTTGAAGAGGAAGACAGGAACACCGGGGAGCTGTTTTTT.

The J gene is TRBJ2-7, the V gene TRBV7-6, with 9 bases that match TRBD2. CDR1 is SGHVS, CDR2 FNYEAQ, per germline. J gave up 7 bases and V 4 bases, and 17 bases lay outside the gene matches. The CDR3 is 17 residues long. This chain's CDR3 is CASSSEGGGALWGEQYF. For the CDR3, the DNA is TGTGCCAGCAGCTCCGAAGGCGGGGGGGCCCTCTGGGGAGAGCAGTACTTC.

The V and J genes are TRBV6-5 and TRBJ2-1, with D possibly matching TRBD1 (6 bases). V was trimmed by 2 bases and J by 9 bases, leaving 20 bases between them. Per germline, CDR1 MNHEY and CDR2 SVGAGI. The CDR3 contains 16 residues. CDR3 amino acids: CASSYTDRLGAGEQFF. The CDR3 nucleotides read TGTGCCAGCAGTTACACCGATCGTTTGGGGGCTGGTGAGCAGTTCTTC.

The chain carries TRBV5-1 and TRBJ2-1; D remains unclear. Germline V CDR1 and CDR2: SGHRS, YFSETQ. The CDR3 runs 16 residues. V dropped 4 bases and J dropped 0 bases, with 14 bases sitting between them. CDR3: CASSPSVESSYNEQFF. CDR3 in DNA: TGCGCCAGCAGCCCGTCGGTGGAGAGCTCCTACAATGAGCAGTTCTTC.

This clone was counted once. The chain combines TRBV4-1 with TRBJ1-2; D gene uncertain. The CDR3 runs 17 residues. Between the trimmed V and J ends, which lost 3 bases and 0 bases, there was a span of 17 bases. Germline lookup yields CDR1 MGHRA and CDR2 YSYEKL. CDR3 in DNA: TGCGCCAGCAGCCAGACCAGTCCGGGTGCAGCTAACTATGGCTACACCTTC. Translated, it gives CASSQTSPGAANYGYTF.

The J gene is TRBJ1-1, the V gene TRBV5-4; no clear D. Germline V CDR1 and CDR2: SGHNT, YYREEE (reference sequence). Trimming pared 1 base from V and 2 bases from J, leaving 12 bases between. The CDR3 is 15 residues long. As DNA, the CDR3 is TGTGCCAGCAGCTTGCCCCGGGTCCCTAACACTGAAGCTTTCTTT. It codes for CASSLPRVPNTEAFF.

This chain links TRBV4-3 with TRBJ2-3, with unresolved D. The CDR3 is 18 amino acids. V was clipped by 1 base and J by 0 bases, with 17 bases between them. Germline V CDR1 and CDR2: LGHNA, YSLEER. CDR3 sequence reads: CASSQGFDWAMSTDTQYF. CDR3 nucleotides: TGCGCCAGCAGCCAAGGATTCGACTGGGCCATGAGCACAGATACGCAGTATTTT.

The V and J genes are TRBV28 and TRBJ1-6; 7 bases align to TRBD1. Germline-derived CDR1 and CDR2 are MDHEN and SYDVKM. Losses at the gene ends were 9 bases for V and 8 bases for J; bases not matched to a gene: 10. There are 14 residues in the CDR3. CDR3 nucleotides: TGTGCCAGTTCCGAGGGACAGATATATTCACCCCTCCACTTT. Encoded protein: CASSEGQIYSPLHF.

V usage is TRBV11-2 and J usage is TRBJ1-2; 8 positions agree with TRBD1. The CDR3 totals 12 residues. CDR1 SGHAT and CDR2 FQNNGV come from the germline V gene. J was trimmed by 6 bases and V by 3 bases; bases with no gene match: 0. CDR3 in DNA: TGTGCCAGCAGCTTGACAGGGGATGGCTACACCTTC. It translates to CASSLTGDGYTF.

V usage is TRBV7-9 and J usage is TRBJ2-7; a possible D gene is TRBD2 (6 bases). Germline lookup yields CDR1 SEHNR and CDR2 FQNEAQ (reference sequence). This CDR3 region has 17 residues. V gave up 0 bases and J gave up 2 bases, with 17 bases separating them. The CDR3 DNA follows: TGTGCCAGCAGCTTAGCGGAGGGGTGGGACCGACCCTACGAGCAGTACTTC. It yields the protein CASSLAEGWDRPYEQYF.

The V and J genes are TRBV28 and TRBJ1-1; no clear D gene. Looked up from germline, CDR1 is MDHEN and CDR2 is SYDVKM. The CDR3 consists of 14 residues. Deletions cut 5 bases from V and 1 base from J, with 11 bases between. This CDR3 reads CASSRTGRNTEAFF. The CDR3 bases are TGTGCCAGCAGTAGAACGGGCAGGAACACTGAAGCTTTCTTT.

V usage is TRBV12-5 and J usage is TRBJ2-5; 8 positions agree with TRBD1. Trimming cost V 7 bases and J 4 bases; bases outside gene matches: 8. CDR1 is LGHNT, CDR2 FRNRAP, per germline. This CDR3 spans 14 amino acids. The CDR3 region is CASDRRGRGETQYF. CDR3 coding DNA: TGTGCTAGTGACCGCAGGGGGCGTGGAGAGACCCAGTACTTC.

This rearrangement joins TRBV7-6 to TRBJ2-2; 12 nucleotides align to TRBD1. CDR1 is SGHVS, CDR2 FNYEAQ, per germline. V shed 4 bases, J shed 4 bases, and the junction held 7 bases outside the gene matches. The CDR3 runs to 17 residues. CDR3 DNA: TGTGCCAGCAGCTCGGGACAGGGGGCGTGGGGCACCGGGGAGCTGTTTTTT. Translating it yields CASSSGQGAWGTGELFF.

This chain connects TRBV11-2 to TRBJ1-4, with TRBD1 identical over 12 bases. Germline lookup yields CDR1 SGHAT and CDR2 FQNNGV. Germline trimming cut 4 bases from V and 8 bases from J; bases unmatched to any gene: 5. The CDR3 loop spans 15 amino acids. This chain's CDR3 is CASSSRGTGGEKLFF. The CDR3 region has the DNA TGTGCCAGCAGCTCCCGGGGGACAGGGGGCGAAAAACTGTTTTTT.

The V call is TRBV6-6, the J call TRBJ1-5; D is undetermined. Per the germline V gene, CDR1 is MNHNY and CDR2 is SVGAGI (reference sequence). CDR3 size: 13 residues. Trimming took 6 bases from V and 4 from J, leaving 10 bases between them. The CDR3, as DNA: TGTGCCAGCAGCCCTAGTAGGAATCAGCCCCAGCATTTT. Protein product: CASSPSRNQPQHF.

The rearrangement joins TRBV7-8 to TRBJ1-1; D call uncertain. The CDR3 sequence is 12 residues long. Germline-derived CDR1 and CDR2 are SGHVS and FQNEAQ. V lost 1 base and J 7 bases, leaving 7 bases between the germline ends. Here the CDR3 reads CASSLGGVEAFF. CDR3 in DNA: TGTGCCAGCAGCTTAGGGGGTGTTGAAGCTTTCTTT.

The chain employs TRBV6-5 and TRBJ2-1; D remains ambiguous. Trimming removed 6 bases at V and 11 bases at J, with 14 bases between. Germline-derived CDR1 and CDR2 are MNHEY and SVGAGI. The CDR3 contains 12 residues. The CDR3 protein is CASSPRRGQQFF. The CDR3 coding sequence is TGTGCCAGCAGCCCCAGACGCGGCCAGCAGTTCTTC.